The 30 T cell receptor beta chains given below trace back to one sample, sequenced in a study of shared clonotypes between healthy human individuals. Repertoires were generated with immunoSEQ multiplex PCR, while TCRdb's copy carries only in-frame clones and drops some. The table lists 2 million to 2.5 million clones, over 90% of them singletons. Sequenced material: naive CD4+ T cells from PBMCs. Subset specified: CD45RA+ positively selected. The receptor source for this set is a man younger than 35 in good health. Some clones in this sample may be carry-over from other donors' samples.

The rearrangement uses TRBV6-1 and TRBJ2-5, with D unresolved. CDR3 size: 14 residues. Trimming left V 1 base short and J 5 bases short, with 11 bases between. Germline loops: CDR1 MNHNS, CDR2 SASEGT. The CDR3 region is CASSEDRDLETQYF. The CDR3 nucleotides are TGTGCCAGCAGTGAAGACAGAGATTTGGAGACCCAGTACTTC.

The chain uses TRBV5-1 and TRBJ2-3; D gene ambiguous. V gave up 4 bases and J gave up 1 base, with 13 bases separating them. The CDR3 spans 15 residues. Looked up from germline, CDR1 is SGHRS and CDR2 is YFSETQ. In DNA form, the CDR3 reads TGCGCCAGCAGCGGAAGACCGGCGGGCACAGATACGCAGTATTTT. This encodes CASSGRPAGTDTQYF.

In DNA, the CDR3 is TGTGCCAGCAGTTACGGGGACAATCAGCCCCAGCATTTT. This gives the protein CASSYGDNQPQHF. This rearrangement joins TRBV6-5 to TRBJ1-5; D gene unclear. The CDR3 has 13 residues. Trimming removed 2 bases from V and 3 bases from J, with 5 bases in between. Germline assignment: CDR1 MNHEY and CDR2 SVGAGI.

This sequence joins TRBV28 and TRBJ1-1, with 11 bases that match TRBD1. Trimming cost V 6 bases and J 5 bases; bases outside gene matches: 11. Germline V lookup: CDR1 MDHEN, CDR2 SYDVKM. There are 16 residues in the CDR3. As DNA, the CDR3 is TGTGCCAGCAGCCCATCCGGACAGGGGGCTAGGACTGAAGCTTTCTTT. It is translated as CASSPSGQGARTEAFF.

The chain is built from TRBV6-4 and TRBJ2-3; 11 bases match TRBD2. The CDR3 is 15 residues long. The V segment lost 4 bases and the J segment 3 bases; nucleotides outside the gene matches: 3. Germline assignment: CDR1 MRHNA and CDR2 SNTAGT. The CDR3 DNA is TGTGCCAGCAGTGCCCTAGCGGGAGGTACAGATACGCAGTATTTT. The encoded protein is CASSALAGGTDTQYF.

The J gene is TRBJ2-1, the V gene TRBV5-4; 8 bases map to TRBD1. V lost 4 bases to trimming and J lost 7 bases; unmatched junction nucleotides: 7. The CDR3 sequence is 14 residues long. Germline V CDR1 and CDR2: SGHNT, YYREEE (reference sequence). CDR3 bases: TGTGCCAGCAGCCCCGGGGACAGGCCGAATGAGCAGTTCTTC. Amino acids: CASSPGDRPNEQFF. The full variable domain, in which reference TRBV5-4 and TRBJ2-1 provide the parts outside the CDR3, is ETGVTQSPTHLIKTRGQQVTLRCSSQSGHNTVSWYQQALGQGPQFIFQYYREEENGRGNFPPRFSGLQFPNYSSELNVNALELDDSALYLCASSPGDRPNEQFFGPGTRLTVL.

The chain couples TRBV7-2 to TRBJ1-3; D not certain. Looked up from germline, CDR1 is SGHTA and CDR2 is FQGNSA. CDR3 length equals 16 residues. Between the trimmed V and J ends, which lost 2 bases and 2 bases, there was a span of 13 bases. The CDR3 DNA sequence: TGTGCCAGCAGCTTATCCGGAGGGTTTCCTGGAAACACCATATATTTT. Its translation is CASSLSGGFPGNTIYF.

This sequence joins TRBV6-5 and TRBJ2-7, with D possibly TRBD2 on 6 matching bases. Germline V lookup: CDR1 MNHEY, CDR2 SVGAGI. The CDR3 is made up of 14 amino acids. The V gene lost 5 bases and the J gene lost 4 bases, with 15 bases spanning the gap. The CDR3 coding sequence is TGTGCCAGCAGTCCCCTGGGGGGTAGGTACGAGCAGTACTTC. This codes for CASSPLGGRYEQYF.

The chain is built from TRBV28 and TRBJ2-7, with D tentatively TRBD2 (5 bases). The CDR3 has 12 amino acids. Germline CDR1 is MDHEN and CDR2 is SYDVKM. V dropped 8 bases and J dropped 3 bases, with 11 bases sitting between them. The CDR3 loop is CASYRTYYEQYF. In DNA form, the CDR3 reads TGTGCCAGCTACCGGACTTACTACGAGCAGTACTTC.

The DNA of the CDR3 is TGTGCCAGCAGCTGGGGATTTGACAACGGGGAGCTGTTTTTT. As protein: CASSWGFDNGELFF. The V gene is TRBV5-4, the J gene TRBJ2-2; unclear D gene. The CDR3 extends over 14 amino acids. V was clipped by 3 bases and J by 7 bases, with 13 bases between them. Germline CDR1 reads SGHNT; CDR2 reads YYREEE (reference sequence).

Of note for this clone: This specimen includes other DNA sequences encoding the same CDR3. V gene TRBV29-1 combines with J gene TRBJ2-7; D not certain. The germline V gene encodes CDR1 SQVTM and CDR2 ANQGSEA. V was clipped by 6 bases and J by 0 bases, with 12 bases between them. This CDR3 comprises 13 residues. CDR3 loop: CSVAAAGSYEQYF. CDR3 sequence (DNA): TGCAGCGTAGCCGCGGCTGGCTCCTACGAGCAGTACTTC.

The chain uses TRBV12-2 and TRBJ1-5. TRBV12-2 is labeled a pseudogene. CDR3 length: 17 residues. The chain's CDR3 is CASRAIGGLGENQPQHF. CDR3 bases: TGTGCAAGTCGCGCGATCGGGGGCTTGGGAGAGAATCAGCCCCAGCATTTT.

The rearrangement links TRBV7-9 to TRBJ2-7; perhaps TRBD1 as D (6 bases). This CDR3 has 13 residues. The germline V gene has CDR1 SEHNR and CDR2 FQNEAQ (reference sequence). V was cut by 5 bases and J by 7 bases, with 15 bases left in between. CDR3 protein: CASSARDTVEQYF. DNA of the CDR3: TGTGCCAGCAGCGCCAGGGACACGGTGGAGCAGTACTTC.

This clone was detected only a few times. CDR3 in DNA: TGCGCCAGCAGCCAAGAAGGGGCTAGCAATGAGCAGTTCTTC. Translating it yields CASSQEGASNEQFF. The chain has TRBV4-3 and TRBJ2-1; a possible D gene is TRBD1 (5 bases). The V gene's germline CDR1 is LGHNA and CDR2 YSLEER. CDR3 length: 14 residues. V lost 0 bases and J lost 6, with 9 bases in between.

For the CDR3, the DNA is TGTGCCAGCAGCCCCCGCGGGGATTCACCCCTCCACTTT. Protein product: CASSPRGDSPLHF. The chain recombines TRBV5-6 with TRBJ1-6; no firm D call. The CDR3 length is 13 residues. The V gene's germline CDR1 is SGHDT and CDR2 YYEEEE. The V gene lost 4 bases and the J gene lost 8 bases, with 10 bases spanning the gap.

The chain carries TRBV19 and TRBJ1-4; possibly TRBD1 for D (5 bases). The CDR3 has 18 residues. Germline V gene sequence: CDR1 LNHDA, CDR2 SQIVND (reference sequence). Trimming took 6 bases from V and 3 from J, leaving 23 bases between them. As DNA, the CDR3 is TGTGCCAGTAGGTCGCGTTTGGGGGGGACTGTCGCTAATGAAAAACTGTTTTTT. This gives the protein CASRSRLGGTVANEKLFF.

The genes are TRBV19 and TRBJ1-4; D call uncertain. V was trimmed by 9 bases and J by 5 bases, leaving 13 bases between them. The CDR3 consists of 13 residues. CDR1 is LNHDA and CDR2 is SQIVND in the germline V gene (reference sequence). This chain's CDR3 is CASGRSLNEKLFF. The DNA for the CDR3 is TGTGCCAGCGGACGGTCGCTAAATGAAAAACTGTTTTTT.

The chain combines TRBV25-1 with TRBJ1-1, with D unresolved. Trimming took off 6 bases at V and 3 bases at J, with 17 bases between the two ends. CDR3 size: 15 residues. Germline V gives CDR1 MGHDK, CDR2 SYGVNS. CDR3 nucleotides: TGTGCCAGCAGAGCCGAGAGGACGGATTACACTGAAGCTTTCTTT. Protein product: CASRAERTDYTEAFF.

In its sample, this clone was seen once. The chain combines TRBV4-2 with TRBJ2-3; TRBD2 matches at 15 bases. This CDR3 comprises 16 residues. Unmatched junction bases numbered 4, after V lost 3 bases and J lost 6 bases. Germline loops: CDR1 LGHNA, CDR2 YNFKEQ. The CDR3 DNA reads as TGTGCCAGCAGCCAGGGACTAGCGGGAGGACTGGATACGCAGTATTTT. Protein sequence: CASSQGLAGGLDTQYF.

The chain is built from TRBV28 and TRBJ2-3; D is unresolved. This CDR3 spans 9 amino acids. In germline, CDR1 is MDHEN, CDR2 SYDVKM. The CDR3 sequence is CVVGDTQYF. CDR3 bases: TGTGTCGTGGGAGATACGCAGTATTTT.

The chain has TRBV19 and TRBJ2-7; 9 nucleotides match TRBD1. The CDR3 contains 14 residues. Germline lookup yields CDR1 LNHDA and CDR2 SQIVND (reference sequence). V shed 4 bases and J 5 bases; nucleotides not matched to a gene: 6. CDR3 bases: TGTGCCAGTAGTACCACGGGACAGGGCCACGAGCAGTACTTC. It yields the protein CASSTTGQGHEQYF.

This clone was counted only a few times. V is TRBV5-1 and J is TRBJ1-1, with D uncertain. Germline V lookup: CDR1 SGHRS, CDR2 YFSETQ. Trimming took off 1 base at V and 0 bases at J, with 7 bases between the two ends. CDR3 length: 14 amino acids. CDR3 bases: TGCGCCAGCAGCTTGCGTGAGGTGAACACTGAAGCTTTCTTT. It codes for CASSLREVNTEAFF.

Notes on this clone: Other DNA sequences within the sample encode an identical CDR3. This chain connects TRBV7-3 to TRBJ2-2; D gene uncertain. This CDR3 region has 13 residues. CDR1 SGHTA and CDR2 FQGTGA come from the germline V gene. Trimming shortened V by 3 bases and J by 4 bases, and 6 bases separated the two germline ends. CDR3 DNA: TGTGCCAGCAGCTTGGATCGCACCGGGGAGCTGTTTTTT. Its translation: CASSLDRTGELFF. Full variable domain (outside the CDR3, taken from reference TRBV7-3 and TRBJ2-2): GAGVSQTPSNKVTEKGKYVELRCDPISGHTALYWYRQSLGQGPEFLIYFQGTGAADDSGLPNDRFFAVRPEGSVSTLKIQRTERGDSAVYLCASSLDRTGELFFGEGSRLTVL.

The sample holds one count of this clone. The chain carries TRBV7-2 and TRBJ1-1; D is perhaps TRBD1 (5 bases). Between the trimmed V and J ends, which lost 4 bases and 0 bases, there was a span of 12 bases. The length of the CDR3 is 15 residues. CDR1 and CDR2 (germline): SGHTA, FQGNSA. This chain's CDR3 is CASSSRGKLNTEAFF. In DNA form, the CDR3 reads TGTGCCAGCAGCTCCCGGGGGAAATTGAACACTGAAGCTTTCTTT. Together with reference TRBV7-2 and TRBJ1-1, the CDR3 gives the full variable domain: GAGVSQSPSNKVTEKGKDVELRCDPISGHTALYWYRQSLGQGLEFLIYFQGNSAPDKSGLPSDRFSAERTGGSVSTLTIQRTQQEDSAVYLCASSSRGKLNTEAFFGQGTRLTVV.

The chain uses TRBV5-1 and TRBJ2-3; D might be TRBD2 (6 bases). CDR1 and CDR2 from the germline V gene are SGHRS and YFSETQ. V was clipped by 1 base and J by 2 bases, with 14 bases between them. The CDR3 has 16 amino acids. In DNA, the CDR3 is TGCGCCAGCAGCTTGTATGGGGCGGGGAACACAGATACGCAGTATTTT. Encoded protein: CASSLYGAGNTDTQYF. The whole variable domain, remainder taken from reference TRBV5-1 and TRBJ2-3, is KAGVTQTPRYLIKTRGQQVTLSCSPISGHRSVSWYQQTPGQGLQFLFEYFSETQRNKGNFPGRFSGRQFSNSRSEMNVSTLELGDSALYLCASSLYGAGNTDTQYFGPGTRLTVL.

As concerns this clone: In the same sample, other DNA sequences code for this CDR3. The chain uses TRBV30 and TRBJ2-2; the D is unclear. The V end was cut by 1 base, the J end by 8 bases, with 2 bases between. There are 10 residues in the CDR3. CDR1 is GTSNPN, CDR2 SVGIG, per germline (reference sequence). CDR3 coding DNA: TGTGCCTGGAGTGCGGGGGAGCTGTTTTTT. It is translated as CAWSAGELFF. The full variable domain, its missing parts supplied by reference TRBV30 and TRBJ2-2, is SQTIHQWPATLVQPVGSPLSLECTVEGTSNPNLYWYRQAAGRGLQLLFYSVGIGQISSEVPQNLSASRPQDRQFILSSKKLLLSDSGFYLCAWSAGELFFGEGSRLTVL.

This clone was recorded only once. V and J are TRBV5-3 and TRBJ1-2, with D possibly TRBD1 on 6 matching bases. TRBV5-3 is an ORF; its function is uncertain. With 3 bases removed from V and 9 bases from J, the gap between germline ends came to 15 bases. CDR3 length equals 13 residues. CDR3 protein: CARSYQTGISYTF. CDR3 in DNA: TGTGCCAGAAGCTACCAGACAGGTATAAGCTACACCTTC.

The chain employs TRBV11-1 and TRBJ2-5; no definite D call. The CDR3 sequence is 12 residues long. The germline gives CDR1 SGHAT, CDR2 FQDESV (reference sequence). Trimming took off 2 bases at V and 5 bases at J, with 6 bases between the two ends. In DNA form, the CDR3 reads TGTGCCAGCAGCTTAAGGCGGGAGACCCAGTACTTC. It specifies CASSLRRETQYF.

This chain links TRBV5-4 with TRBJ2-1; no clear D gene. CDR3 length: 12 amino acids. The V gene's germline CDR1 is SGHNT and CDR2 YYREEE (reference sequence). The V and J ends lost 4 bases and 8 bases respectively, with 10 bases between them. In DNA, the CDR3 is TGTGCCAGCAGCGTACGATGGGATGAGCAGTTCTTC. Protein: CASSVRWDEQFF.

CDR3 in amino acids: CASSFRNTGELFF. The CDR3 DNA is TGTGCCAGCAGTTTTAGGAACACCGGGGAGCTGTTTTTT. The rearrangement links TRBV28 to TRBJ2-2; D unclear. With 3 bases removed from V and 1 base from J, the gap between germline ends came to 3 bases. CDR1 MDHEN and CDR2 SYDVKM come from the germline V gene. CDR3 size: 13 residues.